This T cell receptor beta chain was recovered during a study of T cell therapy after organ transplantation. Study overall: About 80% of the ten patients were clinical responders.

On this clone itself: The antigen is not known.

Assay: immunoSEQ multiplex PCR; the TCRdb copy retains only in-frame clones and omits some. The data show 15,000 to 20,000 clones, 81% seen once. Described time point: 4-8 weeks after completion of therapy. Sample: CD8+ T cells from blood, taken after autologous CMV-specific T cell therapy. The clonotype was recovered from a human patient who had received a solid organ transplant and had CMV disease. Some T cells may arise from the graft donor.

In DNA, the CDR3 is TGTGCCAGCAAGCAGGGGGCAGCCCCTAGCTATGGCTACACCTTC. As protein: CASKQGAAPSYGYTF. The chain links TRBV6-5 to TRBJ1-2, with TRBD1 matching over 8 bases. The CDR3 runs to 15 residues. With 7 bases clipped from V and 4 bases from J, the junction kept 11 bases outside the gene matches. In germline, CDR1 is MNHEY, CDR2 SVGAGI.